The entry below gives a single TCR beta chain sequence along with its context. This sample stems from a study of cytomegalovirus exposure and HLA in healthy donors. The protocol was immunoSEQ multiplex PCR, while the TCRdb copy is restricted to in-frame clones and leaves out a portion. Among 95,000 to 150,000 clones listed, around 86% were seen once. Germline values: CDR1 MNHEY, CDR2 SVGAGI. This CDR3 is 16 amino acids long. The trim removed 1 base at V and 5 bases at J, leaving 8 bases unmatched. The source of this sequence is a woman younger than 35 in good health and CMV-seronegative. The chain links TRBV6-5 to TRBJ2-5; TRBD1 agrees at 9 bases. Sample: PBMCs. This CDR3 is CASSYYSGTGKETQYF. For the CDR3, the DNA is TGTGCCAGCAGTTACTATTCGGGGACAGGGAAGGAGACCCAGTACTTC.